Detailed here is one TCR beta chain. The record originates from a study of blood T cell repertoires in COVID-19. In the study overall: In Cohort 3, a recovered donor had either two negative PCRs, clearance, or symptom resolution. PBMCs, B-cell-depleted T cells, or T cells provided the cDNA or gDNA that made up the material.

In the source study's methods: Amplification of reference gene primers provided the estimated nucleated cell counts. Assay: immunoSEQ multiplex PCR; the TCRdb copy retains only in-frame clones and omits some. V and J calls and clone size are as listed in that table; D and trimming were resolved from the DNA. This table holds over 200,000 clones, roughly nine tenths found once. From germline, CDR1 is SQVTM and CDR2 ANQGSEA. The CDR3 spans 17 residues. V lost 6 bases and J 0 bases, leaving 23 bases between the germline ends. This sequence was found in a woman between 50 and 59 years old in a cohort exposed to, infected with or recovered from COVID-19 (not recorded which). The sequenced material came from PBMCs or T cells enriched from blood (not recorded which). This sequence joins TRBV29-1 and TRBJ1-1; a possible D gene is TRBD1 (5 bases). CDR3 nucleotides: TGCAGCGTCGTTACAGGCTCCCGCCAGTACATGAACACTGAAGCTTTCTTT. This sequence encodes CSVVTGSRQYMNTEAFF.